Below, one TCR beta chain is given with its context. Antigen unknown. The CDR3 runs 11 residues. Per germline, CDR1 ENHRY and CDR2 SYGVKD. Trimming took 10 bases from V and 4 from J, leaving 11 bases between them. Cultured CD4+ T cells had their DNA profiled by the Oncomine TCR Beta short-read assay. TCRdb analysed the PCR reads with MiXCR anew, one entry per CDR3 protein. The table shows about 15,000 distinct CDR3 sequences, with roughly 50% occurring only once. This entry is derived from a study of vaccination and CD4 T cells after COVID-19. Background on the study: Median time from second vaccine dose to sampling was just over 70 days (14 to 241).

Treatment reported: approximately nine-day PBMC culture with coronavirus spike peptide pools or control peptides (ViraFEST assay). After expanding antigen-specific T cells with peptide pools, ViraFEST sequenced their TCRs. Sequencing was performed on CD4+ T cells from blood, cultured in vitro, taken before SARS-CoV-2 vaccination. The sequence was obtained from a human donor who had recovered from COVID-19. The V call is TRBV10-3, the J call TRBJ2-7; no firm D call. The CDR3 protein is CASRREYEQYF. The DNA of the CDR3 is TGTGCCAGCAGAAGAGAATACGAGCAGTACTTC.